Listed below are T cell receptor beta chains from one sample, sequenced in a study of PD-L1 blockade in urothelial cancer. Some clones are missing from TCRdb's copy, which holds only in-frame ones; the method was immunoSEQ multiplex PCR. In the table there are around 66,000 clones, about 81% of which are singletons. This specimen was PBMCs, taken around atezolizumab (anti-PD-L1) treatment. The receptor set was obtained from a man between 65 and 85 years old with urothelial cancer. The CDR3 runs from the conserved cysteine through the conserved F or W. D genes are given only for firm matches. Size is stated for part of the rows, as once, few or many counts, or as a class when the clone is expanded.

d_gene,j_gene,v_gene,abundance,CDR3nt,CDR3aa
NA,TRBJ2-7,TRBV21-1,NA,TGTGCCAGCAGCAAAGATACTAGCGGGCGTAGAAACTCCTACGAGCAGTACTTC,CASSKDTSGRRNSYEQYF
TRBD1,TRBJ1-2,TRBV19,NA,TGTGCCAGTAGTATGAGACAGGGGAATGGCTACACCTTC,CASSMRQGNGYTF
NA,TRBJ2-7,TRBV11-3,NA,TGTGCCAGCAGCTTAGGGGGCGGGATCTACGAGCAGTACTTC,CASSLGGGIYEQYF
TRBD1,TRBJ1-1,TRBV6-5,NA,TGTGCCAGCAGTACAGGGGCGGGGAACACTGAAGCTTTCTTT,CASSTGAGNTEAFF
NA,TRBJ1-4,TRBV29-1,NA,TGCAGCGGCGGAGTGCAGAATGAAAAACTGTTTTTT,CSGGVQNEKLFF
NA,TRBJ2-3,TRBV7-3,NA,TGTGCCAGCAGCCGTGAGCTGGCAGATACGCAGTATTTT,CASSRELADTQYF
TRBD1,TRBJ1-5,TRBV7-9,few,TGTGCCAGCAGCTTACGCGGACAGGGAGAGGTACGGCTGCATTTT,CASSLRGQGEVRLHF
NA,TRBJ2-3,TRBV10-3,NA,TGTGCCATCAGGGTTCTAGAAGAAGATACGCAGTATTTT,CAIRVLEEDTQYF
TRBD2,TRBJ2-5,TRBV5-1,NA,TGCGCCAGCAGCTCGACTAGCGGAAGCCAAGAGACCCAGTACTTC,CASSSTSGSQETQYF
TRBD2,TRBJ2-1,TRBV9,NA,TGTGCCAGCAGCCGGGAGGCCGGCTACAATGAGCAGTTCTTC,CASSREAGYNEQFF
TRBD2,TRBJ2-7,TRBV9,NA,TGTGCCAGCAGCGTAGAGGGGACACTGAAGACTAGCGGGAGGATCGAGCAGTACTTC,CASSVEGTLKTSGRIEQYF
NA,TRBJ1-2,TRBV27,NA,TGTGCCAGCAGTCCTCTCGGGGTATCCTATGGCTACACCTTC,CASSPLGVSYGYTF
TRBD1,TRBJ2-3,TRBV19,once,TGTGCCAGTAAGACAGGGCCTAGCACAGATACGCAGTATTTT,CASKTGPSTDTQYF
TRBD2,TRBJ2-4,TRBV28,few,TGTGCCAGCCGCCCAGCGGGAGGGCCGTACATTCAGTACTTC,CASRPAGGPYIQYF
TRBD1,TRBJ1-5,TRBV4-2,NA,TGTGCCAGCAGCCAAAGGGGGACGACAGGGAATCAGCCCCAGCATTTT,CASSQRGTTGNQPQHF
TRBD1,TRBJ2-1,TRBV6-5,few,TGTGCCAGCAGTTACCCGGACAGGCCCCATGAGCAGTTCTTC,CASSYPDRPHEQFF